These T cell receptor beta chains were read from a single sample in a study of T cells after yellow fever vaccination. TCRdb redid the calling of the 5' RACE reads with MiXCR, one entry per CDR3 protein. The table shows tens of thousands of distinct CDR3 sequences, with 10% to 13% occurring only once. The sequencing used PBMCs, either bulk or a sorted T-cell subset (CD4+, CD8+, memory, or dextramer-sorted; not recorded which), collected less than 18 days after the first yellow fever vaccination. These receptors originate from a young man who received the YFV17D yellow fever vaccine. Each CDR3 is given with its conserved first and last residue. The order of the fields is clone size, V gene, D gene, J gene, CDR3 protein, CDR3 DNA. The D gene is left open where the match is weak. Clone sizes are given selectively: once, few, many, or a class where the clone is expanded.

abundance: many
v_gene: TRBV14
d_gene: TRBD1
j_gene: TRBJ1-1
CDR3aa: CASSLGGGLAREAFF
CDR3nt: TGTGCCAGCAGCCTAGGAGGGGGCTTAGCCCGTGAAGCTTTCTTT

abundance: few
v_gene: TRBV5-8
d_gene: -
j_gene: TRBJ2-5
CDR3aa: CASSLASGGSETQYF
CDR3nt: TGTGCCAGCAGCTTGGCAAGTGGGGGGTCGGAGACCCAGTACTTC

abundance: medium-sized
v_gene: TRBV12-3/TRBV12-4
d_gene: -
j_gene: TRBJ2-3
CDR3aa: CASRRDTDTQYF
CDR3nt: TGTGCCAGCAGGCGGGACACTGATACGCAGTATTTT

abundance: many
v_gene: TRBV7-2
d_gene: TRBD2
j_gene: TRBJ2-7
CDR3aa: CASSSLAGGWDYEQYF
CDR3nt: TGTGCCAGCAGCTCCTTAGCGGGGGGCTGGGACTACGAGCAGTACTTC

abundance: many
v_gene: TRBV6-2/TRBV6-3
d_gene: -
j_gene: TRBJ2-3
CDR3aa: CASSLLARSTDTQYF
CDR3nt: TGTGCCAGCAGTTTGCTAGCGAGGAGCACAGATACGCAGTATTTT

abundance: few
v_gene: TRBV5-4
d_gene: TRBD1
j_gene: TRBJ2-5
CDR3aa: CASSPTGTGSEETQYF
CDR3nt: TGTGCCAGCAGCCCGACCGGGACAGGGTCCGAGGAGACCCAGTACTTC

abundance: many
v_gene: TRBV20-1
d_gene: TRBD1
j_gene: TRBJ2-7
CDR3aa: CSASGTGGYEQYF
CDR3nt: TGCAGTGCTTCCGGGACAGGGGGCTACGAGCAGTACTTC

abundance: many
v_gene: TRBV6-5
d_gene: -
j_gene: TRBJ2-3
CDR3aa: CASSYASSGVDTQYF
CDR3nt: TGTGCCAGCAGTTACGCCTCCTCCGGAGTGGATACGCAGTATTTT

abundance: many
v_gene: TRBV5-4
d_gene: TRBD2
j_gene: TRBJ2-7
CDR3aa: CASSLEASGGILRQQYF
CDR3nt: TGTGCCAGCAGCTTGGAGGCTAGCGGGGGGATCCTCCGACAGCAGTACTTC

abundance: many
v_gene: TRBV2
d_gene: -
j_gene: TRBJ2-1
CDR3aa: CASSDGGGAWNEQFF
CDR3nt: TGTGCCAGCAGTGATGGCGGGGGCGCTTGGAATGAGCAGTTCTTC

abundance: many
v_gene: TRBV2
d_gene: -
j_gene: TRBJ2-3
CDR3aa: CASSERAGFSTDTQYF
CDR3nt: TGTGCCAGCAGTGAAAGGGCGGGGTTTAGCACAGATACGCAGTATTTT

abundance: -
v_gene: TRBV24-1
d_gene: -
j_gene: TRBJ1-5
CDR3aa: CATSGSRGRVVNQPQHF
CDR3nt: TGTGCCACCAGTGGGTCTAGGGGTCGGGTTGTCAATCAGCCCCAGCATTTT

abundance: many
v_gene: TRBV19
d_gene: -
j_gene: TRBJ2-2
CDR3aa: CASNHPGETGELFF
CDR3nt: TGTGCCAGTAATCATCCGGGGGAAACCGGGGAGCTGTTTTTT

abundance: medium-sized
v_gene: TRBV24-1
d_gene: -
j_gene: TRBJ2-5
CDR3aa: CATSAPGGPSETQYF
CDR3nt: TGTGCCACCAGCGCGCCCGGGGGTCCATCAGAGACCCAGTACTTC

abundance: -
v_gene: TRBV19
d_gene: -
j_gene: TRBJ2-1
CDR3aa: CASSRGGGDYNEQFF
CDR3nt: TGTGCCAGTAGTAGAGGAGGGGGAGACTACAATGAGCAGTTCTTC

abundance: many
v_gene: TRBV5-6
d_gene: -
j_gene: TRBJ2-3
CDR3aa: CASSLARAAQYF
CDR3nt: TGTGCCAGCAGCTTGGCCAGGGCAGCGCAGTATTTT

abundance: many
v_gene: TRBV15
d_gene: -
j_gene: TRBJ1-6
CDR3aa: CATSRQDNSPLHF
CDR3nt: TGTGCCACCAGCAGACAGGATAATTCACCCCTCCACTTT

abundance: -
v_gene: TRBV12-3/TRBV12-4
d_gene: -
j_gene: TRBJ2-7
CDR3aa: CASSPRGEGVGEQYF
CDR3nt: TGTGCCAGCAGCCCCCGCGGGGAGGGGGTGGGGGAGCAGTACTTC

abundance: few
v_gene: TRBV5-4
d_gene: -
j_gene: TRBJ1-1
CDR3aa: CASSLDRNTEAFF
CDR3nt: TGTGCCAGCAGCTTGGACAGAAACACTGAAGCTTTCTTT

abundance: medium-sized
v_gene: TRBV29-1
d_gene: -
j_gene: TRBJ2-1
CDR3aa: CSVPGLPSDGQFF
CDR3nt: TGCAGCGTACCGGGACTGCCATCAGATGGGCAGTTCTTC

abundance: many
v_gene: TRBV18
d_gene: -
j_gene: TRBJ2-5
CDR3aa: CASSPWQGDPETQYF
CDR3nt: TGTGCCAGCTCACCATGGCAGGGCGATCCGGAGACCCAGTACTTC

abundance: many
v_gene: TRBV11-2
d_gene: -
j_gene: TRBJ1-3
CDR3aa: CASSLVDLLWDTDVSGNTIYF
CDR3nt: TGTGCCAGCAGCTTAGTGGATCTCCTGTGGGACACCGATGTTTCAGGAAACACCATATATTTT

abundance: many
v_gene: TRBV18
d_gene: -
j_gene: TRBJ1-3
CDR3aa: CASSPQQRASGNTIYF
CDR3nt: TGTGCCAGCTCACCACAACAAAGAGCCTCTGGAAACACCATATATTTT

abundance: many
v_gene: TRBV5-1
d_gene: -
j_gene: TRBJ2-3
CDR3aa: CASSSRDPRADTQYF
CDR3nt: TGCGCCAGCAGCTCCCGGGACCCGAGGGCAGATACGCAGTATTTT

abundance: many
v_gene: TRBV20-1
d_gene: -
j_gene: TRBJ1-1
CDR3aa: CSARVLSSEAFF
CDR3nt: TGCAGTGCTAGAGTCCTGAGTTCTGAAGCTTTCTTT

abundance: -
v_gene: TRBV5-1
d_gene: -
j_gene: TRBJ1-3
CDR3aa: CASSAGRQFFSGNTIYF
CDR3nt: TGCGCCAGCAGCGCTGGACGACAGTTCTTCTCTGGAAACACCATATATTTT

abundance: many
v_gene: TRBV4-2
d_gene: -
j_gene: TRBJ1-3
CDR3aa: CASSQDHSSSGNTIYF
CDR3nt: TGTGCCAGCAGCCAAGACCACTCGAGCTCTGGAAACACCATATATTTT

abundance: many
v_gene: TRBV5-1
d_gene: -
j_gene: TRBJ1-3
CDR3aa: CASSSRLVSSGNTIYF
CDR3nt: TGCGCCAGCAGCTCAAGACTGGTATCCTCTGGAAACACCATATATTTT

abundance: many
v_gene: TRBV4-1
d_gene: TRBD1
j_gene: TRBJ1-5
CDR3aa: CASSQRQGNNQPQHF
CDR3nt: TGCGCCAGCAGCCAAAGACAGGGGAACAATCAGCCCCAGCATTTT

abundance: medium-sized
v_gene: TRBV5-8
d_gene: -
j_gene: TRBJ1-2
CDR3aa: CASSLYAGPGYTF
CDR3nt: TGTGCCAGCAGCTTGTACGCAGGGCCAGGCTACACCTTC

abundance: many
v_gene: TRBV10-3
d_gene: TRBD1
j_gene: TRBJ1-2
CDR3aa: CAILQGASGYTF
CDR3nt: TGTGCCATCCTACAGGGGGCAAGTGGCTACACCTTC

abundance: many
v_gene: TRBV7-9
d_gene: -
j_gene: TRBJ2-5
CDR3aa: CASSLVGRRETQYF
CDR3nt: TGTGCCAGCAGCTTAGTAGGAAGGCGGGAGACCCAGTACTTC

abundance: many
v_gene: TRBV19
d_gene: -
j_gene: TRBJ2-3
CDR3aa: CASSIWKKSTDTQYF
CDR3nt: TGTGCCAGTAGTATTTGGAAAAAAAGCACAGATACGCAGTATTTT

abundance: many
v_gene: TRBV5-1
d_gene: -
j_gene: TRBJ1-2
CDR3aa: CASSVGSRGGGYTF
CDR3nt: TGCGCCAGCAGCGTAGGATCCAGGGGTGGCGGCTACACCTTC

abundance: -
v_gene: TRBV5-1
d_gene: -
j_gene: TRBJ1-2
CDR3aa: CASSSSYGQALSYGYTF
CDR3nt: TGCGCCAGCAGCTCTTCATACGGACAAGCTTTGAGTTATGGCTACACCTTC